This T cell receptor (beta chain) comes out of a study of shared clonotypes between healthy human individuals. Study information: CD4 naive and memory got three plates each, CD8 naive two, CD8 memory one. Study-level findings and limits: Donor scarcity curtailed the genetic and exposure-history diversity represented herein.

Several immunoSEQ 96-well plates shared each subset's DNA, each plate a replicate. Method: immunoSEQ multiplex PCR; TCRdb's copy keeps in-frame clones and lacks some. This table holds around 550,000 clones, 85% to 95% found once. Comments on this clone: Its antigen is not known.

This CDR3 has 17 residues. The V end lost 10 bases, the J end lost 0 bases, and 22 bases lay between the germline ends. Germline loops: CDR1 SNHLY, CDR2 FYNNEI. Terminally differentiated effector memory CD45RA+ cells were left out of the naive CD8 fraction, which was CD45RO-negative and positively selected for CCR7. The genes are TRBV2 and TRBJ1-5; TRBD1 is a possible D gene (6 bases). Sequencing used naive CD8+ T cells sorted from blood. The origin of this receptor is a woman aged 30 to 39 in good health. Here the CDR3 reads CAIRGGNGEYSNQPQHF. The DNA for the CDR3 is TGTGCCATCCGAGGGGGGAACGGGGAATATAGCAATCAGCCCCAGCATTTT.